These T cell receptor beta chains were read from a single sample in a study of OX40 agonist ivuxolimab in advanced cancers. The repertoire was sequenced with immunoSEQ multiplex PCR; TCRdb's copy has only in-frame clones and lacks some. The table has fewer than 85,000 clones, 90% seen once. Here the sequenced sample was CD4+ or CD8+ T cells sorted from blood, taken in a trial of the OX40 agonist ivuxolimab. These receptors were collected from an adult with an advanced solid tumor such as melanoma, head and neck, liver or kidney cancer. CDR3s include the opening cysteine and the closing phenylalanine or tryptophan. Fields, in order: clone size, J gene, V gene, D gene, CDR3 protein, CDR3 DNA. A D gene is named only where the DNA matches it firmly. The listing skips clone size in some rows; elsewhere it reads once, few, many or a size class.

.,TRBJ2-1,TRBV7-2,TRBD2,CASSLSSGGLLEQFF,TGTGCCAGCAGCTTAAGTAGCGGGGGGCTGCTTGAGCAGTTCTTC
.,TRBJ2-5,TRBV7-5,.,CVRSLDRGQETQYF,TGTGTCAGAAGCTTAGACAGGGGTCAAGAGACCCAGTACTTC
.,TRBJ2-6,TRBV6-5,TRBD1,CASSPDRVSVLTF,TGTGCCAGCAGTCCGGACAGGGTTTCCGTCCTGACTTTC
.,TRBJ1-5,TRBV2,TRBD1,CASRREQGDWWPQHF,TGTGCCAGCAGGAGGGAACAGGGGGATTGGTGGCCCCAGCATTTT
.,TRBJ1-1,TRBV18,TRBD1,CASSPSETGVITEAFF,TGTGCCAGCTCACCATCGGAGACAGGGGTGATAACTGAAGCTTTCTTT
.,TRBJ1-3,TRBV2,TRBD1,CASSLDRGDTIYF,TGTGCCAGCAGTTTGGACAGGGGGGACACCATATATTTT
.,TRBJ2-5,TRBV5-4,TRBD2,CASSWGGLAEQETQYF,TGTGCCAGCAGCTGGGGGGGACTAGCAGAGCAAGAGACCCAGTACTTC
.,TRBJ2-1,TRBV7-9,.,CASNSGSGEQFF,TGTGCCAGCAACTCAGGGTCGGGTGAGCAGTTCTTC
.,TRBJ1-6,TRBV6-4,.,CASSESPGGNSPLHF,TGTGCCAGCAGTGAAAGTCCCGGGGGCAATTCACCCCTCCACTTT
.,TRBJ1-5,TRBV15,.,CATKSGSPQGNQPQHF,TGTGCCACCAAGTCGGGTAGCCCTCAAGGCAATCAGCCCCAGCATTTT
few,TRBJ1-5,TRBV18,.,CASSPWGQDSNQPQHF,TGTGCCAGCTCACCTTGGGGGCAGGACAGCAATCAGCCCCAGCATTTT
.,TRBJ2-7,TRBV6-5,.,CASSYSTPGSYEQYF,TGTGCCAGCAGTTACTCGACCCCCGGGTCCTACGAGCAGTACTTC
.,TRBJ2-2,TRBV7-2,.,CASSLVTGATGELFF,TGTGCCAGCAGCTTAGTTACGGGGGCCACCGGGGAGCTGTTTTTT
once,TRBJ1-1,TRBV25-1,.,CASSPRAGVMMNTEAFF,TGTGCCAGCAGTCCCCGGGCGGGGGTCATGATGAACACTGAAGCTTTCTTT
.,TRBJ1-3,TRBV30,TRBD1,CAWSYRTGKGNTIYF,TGTGCCTGGAGTTACAGGACAGGGAAAGGAAACACCATATATTTT
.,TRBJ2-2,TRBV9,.,CASSEAGWNTGELFF,TGTGCCAGCAGCGAAGCAGGGTGGAACACCGGGGAGCTGTTTTTT
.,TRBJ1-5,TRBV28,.,CASSSHYRDQPQHF,TGTGCCAGCAGTTCGCACTATAGGGATCAGCCCCAGCATTTT
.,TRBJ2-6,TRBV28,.,CASSFTGALGANVLTF,TGTGCCAGCAGTTTTACTGGGGCACTAGGGGCCAACGTCCTGACTTTC
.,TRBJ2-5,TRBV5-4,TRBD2,CASSLAVAGQETQYF,TGTGCCAGCAGCTTGGCCGTAGCGGGGCAAGAGACCCAGTACTTC
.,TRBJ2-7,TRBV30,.,CAWSVLARPEQYF,TGTGCCTGGAGTGTACTGGCCAGACCGGAGCAGTACTTC
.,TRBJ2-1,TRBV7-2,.,CASSNLDGRLYNEQFF,TGTGCCAGCAGCAACCTGGACGGGCGACTCTACAATGAGCAGTTCTTC
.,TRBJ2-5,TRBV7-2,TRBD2,CASTPTGGTQYF,TGTGCCAGCACTCCAACGGGGGGGACCCAGTACTTC
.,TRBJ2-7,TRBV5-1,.,CASSLPPSSYEQYF,TGCGCCAGCAGCTTGCCACCGAGCTCCTACGAGCAGTACTTC
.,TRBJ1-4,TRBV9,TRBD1,CASSPQGAPSEKLFF,TGTGCCAGCAGCCCACAGGGGGCTCCTAGTGAAAAACTGTTTTTT